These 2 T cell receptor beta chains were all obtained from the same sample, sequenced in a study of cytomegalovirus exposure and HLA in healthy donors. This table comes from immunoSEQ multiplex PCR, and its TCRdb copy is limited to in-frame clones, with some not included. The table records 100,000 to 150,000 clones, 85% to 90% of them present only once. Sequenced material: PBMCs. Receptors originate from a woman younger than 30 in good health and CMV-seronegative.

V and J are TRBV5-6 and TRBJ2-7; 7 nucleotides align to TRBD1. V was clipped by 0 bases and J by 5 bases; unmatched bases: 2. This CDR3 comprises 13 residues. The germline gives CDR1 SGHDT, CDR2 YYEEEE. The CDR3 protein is CASSLGQGHEQYV. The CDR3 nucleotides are TGTGCCAGCAGCTTGGGACAGGGCCACGAGCAGTACGTC.

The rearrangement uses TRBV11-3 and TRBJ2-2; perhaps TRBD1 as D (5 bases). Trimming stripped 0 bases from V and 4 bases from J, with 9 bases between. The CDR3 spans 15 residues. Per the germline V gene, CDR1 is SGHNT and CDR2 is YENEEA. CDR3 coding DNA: TGTGCCAGCAGCTTAGATCGCGACAGCACCGGGGAGCTGTTTTTT. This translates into CASSLDRDSTGELFF.